This T cell receptor beta chain was observed in a study of beta chain features in type 1 diabetes. As for the study in general: What patients shared with healthy donors was a similar profile of age, gender and cell yields. All samples yielded some 110 million examined sorted cells.

Points on this clone: The antigen is unknown.

Study-wide findings and caveats: There was no resolution here of whether HLA type influences TCRB rearrangement.

The sequenced template was cDNA made from the entire isolated RNA. Libraries were prepared by immunoSEQ multiplex PCR; TCRdb keeps only in-frame clonotypes and omits some of them. Counted here are a few hundred thousand clones, roughly 12% occurring once; the ten biggest clones make up about 0.018%. Isolation of CD4+ naive, central memory, regulatory and stem cell-like memory cells was achieved by sorting via CD45RO/CCR7/CD25/CD127/CD95/CD27. The sample was naive CD4+ T cells from blood. This receptor was obtained from a young man in good health.

As DNA, the CDR3 is TGTGCCAGCAGCGTAAGTCTGAGCTCCTACGAGCAGTACTTC. Amino acid sequence: CASSVSLSSYEQYF. The chain recombines TRBV9 with TRBJ2-7; D call uncertain. The CDR3 spans 14 residues. Per the germline V gene, CDR1 is SGDLS and CDR2 is YYNGEE. Between the trimmed V and J ends, which lost 1 base and 0 bases, there was a span of 8 bases.